This T cell receptor (beta chain) stems from a study of shared clonotypes between healthy human individuals. General study points: A few donors showed sharing of around 5% of naive CD4 clonotypes.

Naive CD8 cells lacked CD45RO, underwent positive selection for CCR7 and left out terminally differentiated effector memory CD45RA+ cells. The healthy adult donors were HIV-negative and reported no recent acute infections or vaccinations. Sorted-subset replicate PCR reactions were performed with around 200 ng DNA, corresponding to tens of thousands of T cell genomes. Repertoires were generated with immunoSEQ multiplex PCR, while TCRdb's copy carries only in-frame clones and drops some. The table shows about 800,000 clones, with about 97% occurring only once. V was pared by 2 bases and J by 0 bases, with 11 bases between. The CDR3 consists of 16 residues. Per the germline V gene, CDR1 is MNHNS and CDR2 is SASEGT. With regard to this clone: Its antigen is unknown.

V is TRBV6-1 and J is TRBJ2-1; D gene unclear. This receptor was taken from a man aged 25 to 40 in good health. Sequenced material: naive CD8+ T cells sorted from blood. CDR3 in DNA: TGTGCCAGCAGTGAACTATGGATGAACTCCTACAATGAGCAGTTCTTC. Protein product: CASSELWMNSYNEQFF.